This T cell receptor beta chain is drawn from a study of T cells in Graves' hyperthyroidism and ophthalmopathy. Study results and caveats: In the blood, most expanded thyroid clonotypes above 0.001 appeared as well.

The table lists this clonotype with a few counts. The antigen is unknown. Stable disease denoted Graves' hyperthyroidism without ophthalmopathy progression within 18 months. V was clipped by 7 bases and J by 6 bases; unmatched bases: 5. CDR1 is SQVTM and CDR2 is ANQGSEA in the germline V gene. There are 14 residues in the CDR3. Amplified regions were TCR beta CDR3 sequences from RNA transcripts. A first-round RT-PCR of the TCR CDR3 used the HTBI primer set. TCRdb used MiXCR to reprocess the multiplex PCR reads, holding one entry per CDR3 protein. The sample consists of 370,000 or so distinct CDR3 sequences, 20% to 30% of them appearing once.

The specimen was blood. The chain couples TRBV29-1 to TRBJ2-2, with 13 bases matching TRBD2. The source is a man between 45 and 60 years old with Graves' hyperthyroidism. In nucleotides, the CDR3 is TGCAGCGCCACTAGCGGGAGGGCCGCCGGGGAGCTGTTTTTT. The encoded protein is CSATSGRAAGELFF.